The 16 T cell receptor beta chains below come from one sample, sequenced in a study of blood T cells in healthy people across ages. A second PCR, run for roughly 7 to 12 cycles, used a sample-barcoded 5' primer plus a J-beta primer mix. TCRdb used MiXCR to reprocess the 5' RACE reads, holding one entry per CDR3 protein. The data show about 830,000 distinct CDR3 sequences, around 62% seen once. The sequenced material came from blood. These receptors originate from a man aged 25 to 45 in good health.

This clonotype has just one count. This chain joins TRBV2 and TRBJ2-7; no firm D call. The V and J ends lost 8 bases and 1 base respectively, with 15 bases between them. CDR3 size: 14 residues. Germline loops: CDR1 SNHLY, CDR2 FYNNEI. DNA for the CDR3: TGTGCCAGCTCCCATACGGATCCTTCCTACGAGCAGTACTTC. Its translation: CASSHTDPSYEQYF. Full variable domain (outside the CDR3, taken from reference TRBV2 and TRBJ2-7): EPEVTQTPSHQVTQMGQEVILRCVPISNHLYFYWYRQILGQKVEFLVSFYNNEISEKSEIFDDQFSVERPDGSNFTLKIRSTKLEDSAMYFCASSHTDPSYEQYFGPGTRLTVT.

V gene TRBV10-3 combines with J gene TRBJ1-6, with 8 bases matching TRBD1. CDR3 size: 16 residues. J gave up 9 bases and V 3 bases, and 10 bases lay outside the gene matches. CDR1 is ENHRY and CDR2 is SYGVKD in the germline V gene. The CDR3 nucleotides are TGTGCCATCAGTGATCCTGGGGGACAGGCGACTTCACCCCTCCACTTT. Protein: CAISDPGGQATSPLHF.

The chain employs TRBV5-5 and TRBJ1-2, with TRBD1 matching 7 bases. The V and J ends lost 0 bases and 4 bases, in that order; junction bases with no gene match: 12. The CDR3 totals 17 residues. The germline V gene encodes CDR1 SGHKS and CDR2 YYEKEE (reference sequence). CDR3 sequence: CASSLDRGTALGYGYTF. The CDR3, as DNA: TGTGCCAGCAGCTTGGATCGGGGGACAGCTTTAGGCTATGGCTACACCTTC.

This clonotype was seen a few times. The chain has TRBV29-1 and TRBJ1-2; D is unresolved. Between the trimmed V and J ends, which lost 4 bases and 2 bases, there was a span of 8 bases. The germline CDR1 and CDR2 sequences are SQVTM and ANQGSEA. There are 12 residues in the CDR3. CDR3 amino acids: CSVGPVNYGYTF. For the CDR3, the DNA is TGCAGCGTTGGTCCAGTGAACTATGGCTACACCTTC.

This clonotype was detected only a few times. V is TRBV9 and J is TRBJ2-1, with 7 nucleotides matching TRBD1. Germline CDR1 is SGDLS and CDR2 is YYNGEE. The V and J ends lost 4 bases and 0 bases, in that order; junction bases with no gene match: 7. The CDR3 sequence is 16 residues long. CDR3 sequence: CASSPKGASSYNEQFF. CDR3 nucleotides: TGTGCCAGCAGCCCTAAGGGGGCAAGCTCCTACAATGAGCAGTTCTTC.

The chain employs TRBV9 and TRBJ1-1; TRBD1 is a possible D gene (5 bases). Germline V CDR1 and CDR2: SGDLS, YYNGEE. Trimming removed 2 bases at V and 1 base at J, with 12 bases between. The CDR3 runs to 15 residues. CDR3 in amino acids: CASSVGQGRNTEAFF. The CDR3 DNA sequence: TGTGCCAGCAGCGTGGGGCAGGGAAGGAACACTGAAGCTTTCTTT.

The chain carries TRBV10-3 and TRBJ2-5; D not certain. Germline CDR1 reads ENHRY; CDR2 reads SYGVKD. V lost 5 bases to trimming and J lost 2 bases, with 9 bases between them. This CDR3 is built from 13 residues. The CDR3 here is CAISLDGQETQYF. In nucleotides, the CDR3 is TGTGCCATCAGTTTAGACGGTCAAGAGACCCAGTACTTC.

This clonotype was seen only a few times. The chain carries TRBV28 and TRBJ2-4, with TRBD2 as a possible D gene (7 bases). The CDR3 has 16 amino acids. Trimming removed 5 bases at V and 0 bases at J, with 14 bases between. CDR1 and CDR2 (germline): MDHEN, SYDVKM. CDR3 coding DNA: TGTGCCAGCAGTGGGGAGGGGGTCGCAGCCAAAAACATTCAGTACTTC. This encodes CASSGEGVAAKNIQYF.

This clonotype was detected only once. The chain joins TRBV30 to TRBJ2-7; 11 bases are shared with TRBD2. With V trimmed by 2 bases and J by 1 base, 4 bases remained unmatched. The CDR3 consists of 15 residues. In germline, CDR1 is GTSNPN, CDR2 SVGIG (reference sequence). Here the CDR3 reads CAWSPLAGASYEQYF. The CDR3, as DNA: TGTGCCTGGAGTCCACTAGCGGGGGCGTCCTACGAGCAGTACTTC.

The CDR3 loop reads CASSADRGFTYEQYF. The DNA of the CDR3 is TGTGCCAGCAGTGCGGACAGGGGGTTCACCTACGAGCAGTACTTC. The genes are TRBV6-2 or TRBV6-3 and TRBJ2-7; TRBD1 agrees at 10 bases. The CDR3 extends over 15 amino acids. Trimming removed 5 bases from V and 2 bases from J; junction bases left unmatched: 6. The germline gives CDR1 MNHEY, CDR2 SVGEGT.

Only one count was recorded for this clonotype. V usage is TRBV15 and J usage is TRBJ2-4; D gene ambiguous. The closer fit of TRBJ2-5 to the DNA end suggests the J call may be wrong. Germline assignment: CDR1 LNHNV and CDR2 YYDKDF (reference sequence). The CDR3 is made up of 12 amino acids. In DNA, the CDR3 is TGTGCCACCAGCAGAGATGGGGAGACCCAGTACTTC. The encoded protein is CATSRDGETQYF.

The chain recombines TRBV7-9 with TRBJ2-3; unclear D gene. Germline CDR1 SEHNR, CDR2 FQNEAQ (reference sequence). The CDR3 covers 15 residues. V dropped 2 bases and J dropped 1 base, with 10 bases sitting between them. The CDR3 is CASSLNGQGTDTQYF. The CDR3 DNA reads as TGTGCCAGCAGCTTAAATGGGCAGGGCACAGATACGCAGTATTTT.

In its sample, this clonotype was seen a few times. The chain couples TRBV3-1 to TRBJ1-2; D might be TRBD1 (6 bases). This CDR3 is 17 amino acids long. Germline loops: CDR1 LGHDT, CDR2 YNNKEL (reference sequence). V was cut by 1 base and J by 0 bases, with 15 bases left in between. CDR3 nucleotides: TGTGCCAGCAGCCAAGGTTTAAGGGGGACCGCTAACTATGGCTACACCTTC. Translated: CASSQGLRGTANYGYTF.

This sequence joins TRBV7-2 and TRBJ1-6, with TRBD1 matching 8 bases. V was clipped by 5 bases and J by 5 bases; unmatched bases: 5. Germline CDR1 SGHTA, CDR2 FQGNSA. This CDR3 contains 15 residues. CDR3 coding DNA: TGTGCCAGCAGCGAACCGGGACAGGATAATTCACCCCTCCACTTT. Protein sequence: CASSEPGQDNSPLHF.

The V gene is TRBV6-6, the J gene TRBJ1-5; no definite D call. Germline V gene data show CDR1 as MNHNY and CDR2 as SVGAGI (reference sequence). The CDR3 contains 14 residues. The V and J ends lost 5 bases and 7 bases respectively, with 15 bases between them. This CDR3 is CASSLLDGEQPQHF. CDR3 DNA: TGTGCCAGCAGTCTCCTCGACGGGGAGCAGCCCCAGCATTTT.

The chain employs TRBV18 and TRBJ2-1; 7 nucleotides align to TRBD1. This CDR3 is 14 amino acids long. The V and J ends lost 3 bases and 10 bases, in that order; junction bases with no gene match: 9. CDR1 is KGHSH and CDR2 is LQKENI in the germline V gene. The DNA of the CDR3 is TGTGCCAGCTCACCCCTAGGGACAGACCAAGAGCAGTTCTTC. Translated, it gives CASSPLGTDQEQFF. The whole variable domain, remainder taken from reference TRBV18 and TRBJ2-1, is NAGVMQNPRHLVRRRGQEARLRCSPMKGHSHVYWYRQLPEEGLKFMVYLQKENIIDESGMPKERFSAEFPKEGPSILRIQQVVRGDSAAYFCASSPLGTDQEQFFGPGTRLTVL.